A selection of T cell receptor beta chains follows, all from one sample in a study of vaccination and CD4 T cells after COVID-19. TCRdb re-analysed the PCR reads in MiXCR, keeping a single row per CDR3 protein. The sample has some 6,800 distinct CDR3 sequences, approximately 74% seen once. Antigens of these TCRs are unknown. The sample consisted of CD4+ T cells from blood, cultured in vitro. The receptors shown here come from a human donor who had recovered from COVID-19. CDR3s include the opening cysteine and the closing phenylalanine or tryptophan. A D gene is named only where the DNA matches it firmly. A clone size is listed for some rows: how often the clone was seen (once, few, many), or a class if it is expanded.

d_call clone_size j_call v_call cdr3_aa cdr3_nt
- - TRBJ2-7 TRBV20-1 CSANKRSAYEQYF TGCAGTGCTAATAAGAGGTCAGCCTACGAGCAGTACTTC
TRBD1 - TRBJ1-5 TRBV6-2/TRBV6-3 CASRERTGPNQPQHF TGTGCCAGCAGGGAAAGGACAGGCCCCAATCAGCCCCAGCATTTT
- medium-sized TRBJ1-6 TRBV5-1 CASTWDSNSPLHF TGCGCCAGCACCTGGGACTCGAATTCACCCCTCCACTTT
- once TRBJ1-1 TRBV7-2 CASSLVSGMNTEAFF TGTGCCAGCAGCTTAGTGTCAGGCATGAACACTGAAGCTTTCTTT
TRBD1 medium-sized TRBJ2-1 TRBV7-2 CASSPRGREQFF TGTGCCAGCAGCCCGAGGGGGCGCGAGCAGTTCTTC
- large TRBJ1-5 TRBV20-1 CSARALGAGQPQHF TGCAGTGCTAGAGCTCTGGGAGCTGGTCAGCCCCAGCATTTT
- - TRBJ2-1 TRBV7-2 CASSFIRGSYNEQFF TGTGCCAGCAGCTTTATCAGGGGATCCTACAATGAGCAGTTCTTC
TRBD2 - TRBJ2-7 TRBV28 CASSFPPWGLAEGSSYEQYF TGTGCCAGCAGTTTCCCCCCTTGGGGACTAGCGGAGGGGAGCTCCTACGAGCAGTACTTC
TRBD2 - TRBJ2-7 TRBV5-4 CASSSRLGGRAEIEQYF TGTGCCAGCAGCTCAAGGCTTGGCGGGAGGGCCGAGATAGAGCAGTACTTC
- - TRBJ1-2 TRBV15 CATSREQDNYGYTF TGTGCCACCAGCCGAGAACAGGATAACTATGGCTACACCTTC
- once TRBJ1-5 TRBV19 CASWQEDQPQHF TGTGCCAGTTGGCAGGAAGATCAGCCCCAGCATTTT
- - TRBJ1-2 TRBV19 CASSERGPYGYTF TGTGCCAGTAGTGAGCGTGGACCATATGGCTACACCTTC
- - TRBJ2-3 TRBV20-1 CSARTGPPGTQYF TGCAGTGCTAGAACTGGACCACCAGGTACGCAGTATTTT
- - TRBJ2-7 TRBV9 CASSGTAYEQYF TGTGCCAGCAGCGGGACAGCCTACGAGCAGTACTTC
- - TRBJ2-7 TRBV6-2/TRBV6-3 CASSLAANPREQYF TGTGCCAGCAGTTTAGCGGCTAACCCCCGCGAGCAGTACTTC
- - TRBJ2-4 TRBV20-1 CSAREWGAKNIQYF TGCAGTGCTAGAGAGTGGGGGGCCAAAAACATTCAGTACTTC
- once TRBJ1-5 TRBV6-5 CASSYSPLQPQHF TGTGCCAGCAGTTACTCACCCCTGCAGCCCCAGCATTTT
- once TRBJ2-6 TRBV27 CASRGHRSGANVLTF TGTGCCAGCAGGGGACATCGCTCTGGGGCCAACGTCCTGACTTTC
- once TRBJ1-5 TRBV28 CASRGRSNQPQHF TGTGCCAGCAGGGGGAGAAGCAATCAGCCCCAGCATTTT
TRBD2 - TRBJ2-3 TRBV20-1 CSGIGTSASDTQYF TGCAGTGGGATCGGGACTAGCGCCTCAGATACGCAGTATTTT
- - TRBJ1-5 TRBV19 CASSIQTNQPQHF TGTGCCAGTAGTATACAGACCAATCAGCCCCAGCATTTT
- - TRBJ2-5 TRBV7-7 CASSVRQGGGETQYF TGTGCCAGCAGCGTCCGACAGGGCGGGGGAGAGACCCAGTACTTC
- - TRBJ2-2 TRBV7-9 CASLEGVNTGELFF TGTGCCAGCTTGGAGGGAGTCAACACCGGGGAGCTGTTTTTT
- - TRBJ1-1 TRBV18 CASSPQGFTEAFF TGTGCCAGCTCACCGCAGGGTTTCACTGAAGCTTTCTTT
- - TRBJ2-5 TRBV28 CASTTGRRETQYF TGTGCCAGCACTACTGGGAGGCGGGAGACCCAGTACTTC
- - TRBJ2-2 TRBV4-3 CASSQDRASGRELFF TGCGCCAGCAGCCAAGACAGGGCTTCAGGCAGGGAGCTGTTTTTT
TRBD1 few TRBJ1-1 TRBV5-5 CASSVTGTGAEAFF TGTGCCAGCAGCGTGACCGGGACAGGGGCTGAAGCTTTCTTT
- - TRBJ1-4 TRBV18 CASSPLAPDPSLSF TGTGCCAGCTCACCATTGGCCCCGGACCCTTCCTTGAGTTTT
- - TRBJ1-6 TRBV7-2 CASSLGSPLHF TGTGCCAGCAGCTTAGGTTCACCCCTCCACTTT
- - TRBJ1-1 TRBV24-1 CATSLGGVDTEAFF TGTGCCACCAGCCTTGGGGGTGTAGACACTGAAGCTTTCTTT
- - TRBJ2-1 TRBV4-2 CASSQDPQGNEQFF TGTGCCAGCAGCCAAGATCCCCAGGGGAATGAGCAGTTCTTC